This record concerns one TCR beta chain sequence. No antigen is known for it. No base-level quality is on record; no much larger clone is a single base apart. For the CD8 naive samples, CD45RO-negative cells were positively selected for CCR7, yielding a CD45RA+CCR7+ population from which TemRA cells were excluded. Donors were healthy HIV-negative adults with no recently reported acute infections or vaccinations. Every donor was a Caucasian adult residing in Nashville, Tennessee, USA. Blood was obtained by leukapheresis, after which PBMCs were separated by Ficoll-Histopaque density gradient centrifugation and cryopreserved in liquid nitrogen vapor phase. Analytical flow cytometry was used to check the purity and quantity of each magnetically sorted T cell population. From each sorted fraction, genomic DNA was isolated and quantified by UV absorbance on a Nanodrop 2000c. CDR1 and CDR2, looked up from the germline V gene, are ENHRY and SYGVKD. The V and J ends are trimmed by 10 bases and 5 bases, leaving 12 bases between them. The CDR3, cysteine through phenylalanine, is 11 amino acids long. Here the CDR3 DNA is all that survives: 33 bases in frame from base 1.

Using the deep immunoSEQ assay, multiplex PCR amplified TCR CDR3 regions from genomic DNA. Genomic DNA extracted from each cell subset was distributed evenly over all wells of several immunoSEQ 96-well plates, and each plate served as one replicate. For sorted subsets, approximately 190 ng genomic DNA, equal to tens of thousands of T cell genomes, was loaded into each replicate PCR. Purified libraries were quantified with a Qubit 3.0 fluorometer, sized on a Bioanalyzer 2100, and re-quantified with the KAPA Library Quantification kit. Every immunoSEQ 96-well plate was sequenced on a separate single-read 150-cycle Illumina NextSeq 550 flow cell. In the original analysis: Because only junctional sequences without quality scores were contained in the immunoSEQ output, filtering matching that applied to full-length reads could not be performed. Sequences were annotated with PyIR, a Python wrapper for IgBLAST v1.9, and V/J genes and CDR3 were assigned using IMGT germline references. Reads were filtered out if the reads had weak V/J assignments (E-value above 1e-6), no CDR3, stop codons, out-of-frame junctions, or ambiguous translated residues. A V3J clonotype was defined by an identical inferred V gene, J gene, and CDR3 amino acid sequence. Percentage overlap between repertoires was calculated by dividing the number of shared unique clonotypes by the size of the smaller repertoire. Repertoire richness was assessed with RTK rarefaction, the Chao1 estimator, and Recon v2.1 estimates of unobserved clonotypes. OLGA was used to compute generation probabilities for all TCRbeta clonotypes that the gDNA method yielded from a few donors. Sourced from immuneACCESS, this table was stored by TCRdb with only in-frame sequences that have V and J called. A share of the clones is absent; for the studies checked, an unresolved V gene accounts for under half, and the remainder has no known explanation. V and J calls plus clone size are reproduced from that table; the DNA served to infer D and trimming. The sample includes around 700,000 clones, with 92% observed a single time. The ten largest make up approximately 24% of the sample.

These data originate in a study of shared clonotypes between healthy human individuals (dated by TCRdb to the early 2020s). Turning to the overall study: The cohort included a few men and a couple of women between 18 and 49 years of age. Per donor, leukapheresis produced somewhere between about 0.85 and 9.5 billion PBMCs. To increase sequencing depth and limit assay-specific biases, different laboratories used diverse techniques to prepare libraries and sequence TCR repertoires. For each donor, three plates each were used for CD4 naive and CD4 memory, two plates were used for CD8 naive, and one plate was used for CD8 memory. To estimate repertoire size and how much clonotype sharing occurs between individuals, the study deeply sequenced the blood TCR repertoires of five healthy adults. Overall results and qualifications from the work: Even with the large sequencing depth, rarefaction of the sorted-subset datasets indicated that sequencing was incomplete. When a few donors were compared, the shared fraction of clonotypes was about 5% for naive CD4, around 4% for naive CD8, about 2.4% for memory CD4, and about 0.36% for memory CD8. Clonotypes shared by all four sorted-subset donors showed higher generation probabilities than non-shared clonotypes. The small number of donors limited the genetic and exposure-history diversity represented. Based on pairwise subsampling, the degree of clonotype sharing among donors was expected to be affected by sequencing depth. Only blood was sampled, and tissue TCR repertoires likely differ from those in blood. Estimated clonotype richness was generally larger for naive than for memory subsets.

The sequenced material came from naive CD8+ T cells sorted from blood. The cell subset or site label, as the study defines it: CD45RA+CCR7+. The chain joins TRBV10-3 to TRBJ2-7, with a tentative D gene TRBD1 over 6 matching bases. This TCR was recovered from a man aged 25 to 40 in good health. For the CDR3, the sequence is CATQGPHEQYF. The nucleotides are TGTGCCACCCAGGGGCCCCACGAGCAGTACTTC.